This TCR beta chain emerged from a study of patients and donors after allogeneic stem cell transplantation. TCRdb re-analysed the RT-PCR reads in MiXCR, keeping a single row per CDR3 protein. The data contain roughly 200,000 distinct CDR3 sequences, around 40% of them singletons. Trimming stripped 0 bases from V and 1 base from J, with 9 bases between. Germline V lookup: CDR1 DFQATT, CDR2 SNEGSKA (reference sequence). This CDR3 is 14 amino acids long. This receptor was identified in a human donor who was either an allogeneic HSCT recipient or a stem cell or donor lymphocyte infusion donor (not recorded which). It is not recorded whose cells these are; they may come from a transplant donor. The V gene is TRBV20-1, the J gene TRBJ1-1; D gene ambiguous. The specimen sequenced was blood, either unsorted or a sorted T cell fraction (not recorded which). CDR3 in amino acids: CSARDYGPNTEAFF. Written as DNA, the CDR3 is TGCAGTGCTAGAGATTATGGGCCGAACACTGAAGCTTTCTTT.